The present T cell receptor beta chain was sequenced within a study of blood T cell repertoires in COVID-19. Study as a whole: Researchers got acute and convalescent COVID-19 samples from the United States, Italy and Spain. The analysed material was cDNA or gDNA that came from T cells, B-cell-depleted T cells, or PBMCs.

In the authors' workflow: How many nucleated cells were present was estimated from reference gene primer amplification. The table came from immunoSEQ multiplex PCR; TCRdb's copy has only in-frame clones and leaves some out. The V and J calls and clone size come from that table; D and trimming were worked out from the DNA. The sample carries hundreds of thousands of clones, 70% to 90% recorded once. Trimming removed 2 bases from V and 3 bases from J; junction bases left unmatched: 2. The germline gives CDR1 SGHVS, CDR2 FQNEAQ. This CDR3 comprises 14 residues. Patients in Seattle were enrolled during active infection, then followed longitudinally.

Sequenced material: peripheral blood. This receptor was identified in a woman between 45 and 65 years old with COVID-19, enrolled during active disease. The rearrangement joins TRBV7-8 to TRBJ2-7; TRBD1 aligns across 9 bases. In DNA form, the CDR3 reads TGTGCCAGCAGCTTAAGGACAGGGGACTACGAGCAGTACTTC. This sequence encodes CASSLRTGDYEQYF.